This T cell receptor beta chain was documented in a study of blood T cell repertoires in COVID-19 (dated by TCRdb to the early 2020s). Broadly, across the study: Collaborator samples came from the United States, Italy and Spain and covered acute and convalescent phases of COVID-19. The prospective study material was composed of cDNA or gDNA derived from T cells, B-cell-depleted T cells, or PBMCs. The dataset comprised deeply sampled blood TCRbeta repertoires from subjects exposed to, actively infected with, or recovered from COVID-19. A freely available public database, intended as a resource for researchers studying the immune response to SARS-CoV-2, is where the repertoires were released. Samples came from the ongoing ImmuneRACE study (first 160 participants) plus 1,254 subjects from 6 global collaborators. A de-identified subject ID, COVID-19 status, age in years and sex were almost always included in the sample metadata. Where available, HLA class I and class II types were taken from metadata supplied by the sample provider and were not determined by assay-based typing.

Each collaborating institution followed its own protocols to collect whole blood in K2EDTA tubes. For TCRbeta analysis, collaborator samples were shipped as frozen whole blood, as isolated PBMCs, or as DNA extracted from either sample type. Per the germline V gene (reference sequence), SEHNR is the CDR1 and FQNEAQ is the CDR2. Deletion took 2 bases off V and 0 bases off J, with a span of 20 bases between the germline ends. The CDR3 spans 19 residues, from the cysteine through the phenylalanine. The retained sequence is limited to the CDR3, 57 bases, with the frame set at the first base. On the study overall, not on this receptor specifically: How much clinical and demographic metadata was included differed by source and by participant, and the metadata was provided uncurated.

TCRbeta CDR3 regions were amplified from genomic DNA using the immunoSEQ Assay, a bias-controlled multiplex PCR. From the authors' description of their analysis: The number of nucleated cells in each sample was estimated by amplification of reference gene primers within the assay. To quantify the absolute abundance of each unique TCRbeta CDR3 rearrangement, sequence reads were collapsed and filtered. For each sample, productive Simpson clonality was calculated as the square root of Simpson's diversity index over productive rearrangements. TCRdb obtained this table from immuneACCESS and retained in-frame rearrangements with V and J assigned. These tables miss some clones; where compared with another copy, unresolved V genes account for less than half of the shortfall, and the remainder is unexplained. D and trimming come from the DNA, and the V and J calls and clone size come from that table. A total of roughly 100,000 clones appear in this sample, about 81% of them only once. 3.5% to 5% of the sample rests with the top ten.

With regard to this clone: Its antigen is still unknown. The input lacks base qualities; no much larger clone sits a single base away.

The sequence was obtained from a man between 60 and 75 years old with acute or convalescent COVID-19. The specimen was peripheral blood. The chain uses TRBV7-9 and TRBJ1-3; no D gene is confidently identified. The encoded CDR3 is CASSLRGTRLPFSGNTIYF. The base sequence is TGTGCCAGCAGCTTAAGAGGAACCCGACTACCATTCTCTGGAAACACCATATATTTT.